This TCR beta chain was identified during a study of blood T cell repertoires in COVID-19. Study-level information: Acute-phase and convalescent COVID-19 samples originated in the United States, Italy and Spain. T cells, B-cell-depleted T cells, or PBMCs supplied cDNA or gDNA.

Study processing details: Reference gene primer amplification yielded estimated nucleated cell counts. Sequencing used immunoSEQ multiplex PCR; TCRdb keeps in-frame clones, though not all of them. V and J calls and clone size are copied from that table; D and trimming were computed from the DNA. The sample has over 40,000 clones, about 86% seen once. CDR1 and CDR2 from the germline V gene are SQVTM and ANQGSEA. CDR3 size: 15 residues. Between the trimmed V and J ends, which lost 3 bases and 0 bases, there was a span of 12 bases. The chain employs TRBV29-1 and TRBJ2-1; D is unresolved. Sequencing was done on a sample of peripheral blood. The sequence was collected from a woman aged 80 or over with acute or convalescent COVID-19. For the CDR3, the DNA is TGCAGCGTTGATGTAGCTCGGAGCTCCTACAATGAGCAGTTCTTC. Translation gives CSVDVARSSYNEQFF.